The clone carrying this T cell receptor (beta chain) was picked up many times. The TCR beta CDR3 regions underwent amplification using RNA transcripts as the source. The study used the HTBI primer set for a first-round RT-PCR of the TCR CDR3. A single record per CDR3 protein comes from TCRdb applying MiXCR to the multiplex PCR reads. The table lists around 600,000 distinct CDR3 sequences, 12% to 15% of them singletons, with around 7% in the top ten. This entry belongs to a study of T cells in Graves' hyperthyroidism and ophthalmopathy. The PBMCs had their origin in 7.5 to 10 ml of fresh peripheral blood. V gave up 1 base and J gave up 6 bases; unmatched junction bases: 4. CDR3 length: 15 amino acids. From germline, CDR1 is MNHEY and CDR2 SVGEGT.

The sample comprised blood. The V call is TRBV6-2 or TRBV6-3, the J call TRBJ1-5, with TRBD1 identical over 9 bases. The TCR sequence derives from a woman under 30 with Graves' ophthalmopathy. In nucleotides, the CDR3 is TGTGCCAGCAGTTACTGGGGACAGGGAACTCAGCCCCAGCATTTT. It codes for CASSYWGQGTQPQHF.